This T cell receptor (beta chain) was captured by sequencing in a study of siplizumab effects on memory and regulatory T cells. General study results and limits: Suppressive activity of Tregs proliferating in siplizumab cultures remained unconfirmed. Major contributors to the alloresponse seemed to be naive T cells, which also appeared more diverse than memory cells. Many proliferating CD4+ or CD8+ clones remained unclassified. Roughly 75-96% of them could not be assigned either a naive or a memory phenotype.

In the case of this clone: Its antigen is not known.

The V end lost 0 bases, the J end lost 6 bases, and 13 bases lay between the germline ends. The germline CDR1 and CDR2 sequences are MNHEY and SVGAGI. There are 15 residues in the CDR3. Assays examined 100,000 or so TCR templates per sample. Sequencing was performed with immunoSEQ multiplex PCR; in TCRdb, only in-frame clones are kept and a portion is missing. The data show roughly 110,000 clones, with around 93% seen just once and under 0.2% held by the top ten. Sequenced sample: non-Treg CD4+ T cells sorted from blood. The chain combines TRBV6-5 with TRBJ2-3; no definite D call. This TCR was recovered from a human donor in good health. The CDR3 sequence is CASSYSYPVGDTQYF. CDR3 sequence (DNA): TGTGCCAGCAGTTACTCGTACCCTGTGGGGGATACGCAGTATTTT.